The 19 T cell receptor beta chains listed next were all sequenced from one sample in a study of blood T cell repertoires in COVID-19. Libraries were prepared by immunoSEQ multiplex PCR; TCRdb keeps only in-frame clonotypes and omits some of them. The data show around 130,000 clones, roughly four fifths seen once. The sequencing input was peripheral blood. The receptors originated from a human donor in a cohort sampled during active COVID-19.

This clone was observed many times. The chain employs TRBV27 and TRBJ2-7, with D possibly being TRBD1 (6 bases). The CDR3 consists of 13 residues. CDR1 MNHEY and CDR2 SMNVEV come from the germline V gene (reference sequence). Trimming pared 6 bases from V and 1 base from J, leaving 10 bases between. CDR3 amino acids: CASSTGLSYEQYF. The DNA for the CDR3 is TGTGCCAGCAGCACAGGGCTTTCCTACGAGCAGTACTTC.

This clone has more than one count but fewer than ten. The chain has TRBV13 and TRBJ1-6, with a possible D match to TRBD1 (5 bases). The V end was cut by 6 bases, the J end by 5 bases, with 14 bases between. In germline, CDR1 is PRHDT, CDR2 FYEKMQ (reference sequence). This CDR3 region has 15 residues. CDR3 amino acids: CASRVRGAHNSPLHF. The CDR3 DNA sequence: TGTGCCAGCAGAGTGCGGGGCGCTCATAATTCACCCCTCCACTTT.

The chain couples TRBV4-1 to TRBJ1-5; TRBD1 is a possible D gene (5 bases). Germline assignment: CDR1 MGHRA and CDR2 YSYEKL. The CDR3 extends over 16 amino acids. The ends were cut back, 1 base at V and 0 bases at J, with 10 bases in the middle. CDR3 coding DNA: TGCGCCAGCAGCCAAGGCGGGGGTTTTAGCAATCAGCCCCAGCATTTT. Translation gives CASSQGGGFSNQPQHF.

The chain couples TRBV29-1 to TRBJ1-2, with D perhaps matching TRBD1 (5 bases). CDR1 is SQVTM, CDR2 ANQGSEA, per germline. CDR3 length: 12 residues. V was trimmed by 4 bases and J by 7 bases, leaving 13 bases between them. The CDR3 DNA reads TGCAGCGTTGTAGCCAGGGAGGGTGGCTACACCTTC. Amino acid sequence: CSVVAREGGYTF. Full variable domain (remainder filled in from reference TRBV29-1 and TRBJ1-2): SAVISQKPSRDICQRGTSLTIQCQVDSQVTMMFWYRQQPGQSLTLIATANQGSEATYESGFVIDKFPISRPNLTFSTLTVSNMSPEDSSIYLCSVVAREGGYTFGSGTRLTVV.

This clone was seen only a few times. The chain carries TRBV2 and TRBJ2-7, with D tentatively TRBD2 (6 bases). V was cut by 7 bases and J by 0 bases, with 13 bases left in between. The CDR3 runs 14 residues. The germline V gene has CDR1 SNHLY and CDR2 FYNNEI. The CDR3 coding sequence is TGTGCCAGCAACGGCGGGACCTTCTCCTACGAGCAGTACTTC. It yields the protein CASNGGTFSYEQYF.

This clone was detected only a few times. This rearrangement joins TRBV27 to TRBJ1-6; D uncertain. This CDR3 contains 15 residues. Germline V gene data show CDR1 as MNHEY and CDR2 as SMNVEV (reference sequence). V lost 5 bases and J lost 5, with 13 bases in between. CDR3 DNA sequence: TGTGCCAGCAGTCCGAGGAGGGTTGATAATTCACCCCTCCACTTT. This codes for CASSPRRVDNSPLHF.

The chain has TRBV7-9 and TRBJ2-7, with 8 bases fitting TRBD1. Trimming took 1 base from V and 4 from J; bases not matched to a gene: 6. Per germline, CDR1 SEHNR and CDR2 FQNEAQ (reference sequence). The CDR3 runs to 15 residues. The CDR3: CASSLGAGGSYEQYF. CDR3 DNA: TGTGCCAGCAGCTTAGGGGCAGGGGGCAGTTACGAGCAGTACTTC.

The chain is built from TRBV30 and TRBJ1-3; 10 bases agree with TRBD1. Trimming took 3 bases from V and 0 from J; bases not matched to a gene: 8. Germline V CDR1 and CDR2: GTSNPN, SVGIG (reference sequence). The CDR3 runs 17 residues. The CDR3 loop reads CAWRPGTGAFSGNTIYF. Written as DNA, the CDR3 is TGTGCCTGGAGGCCGGGGACAGGGGCCTTCTCTGGAAACACCATATATTTT.

The gene calls are TRBV5-1 and TRBJ2-3, with TRBD2 identical over 7 bases. From germline, CDR1 is SGHRS and CDR2 YFSETQ. The V and J ends lost 1 base and 3 bases, in that order; junction bases with no gene match: 5. The CDR3 runs 15 residues. CDR3: CASSLSSGSTDTQYF. The CDR3 DNA is TGCGCCAGCAGCTTGAGTAGCGGGTCTACAGATACGCAGTATTTT.

The chain combines TRBV7-6 with TRBJ2-7, with 8 bases that match TRBD2. The CDR3 is made up of 16 amino acids. V trimming: 5 bases; J trimming: 6 bases; junction bases outside the gene matches: 15. Per germline, CDR1 SGHVS and CDR2 FNYEAQ. The CDR3 nucleotides are TGTGCCAGCAGCCGCGGCACTAGCGGAACACCCGGCGAGCAGTACTTC. Residues: CASSRGTSGTPGEQYF. The full variable domain, rest sourced from reference TRBV7-6 and TRBJ2-7, is GAGVSQSPRYKVTKRGQDVALRCDPISGHVSLYWYRQALGQGPEFLTYFNYEAQQDKSGLPNDRFSAERPEGSISTLTIQRTEQRDSAMYRCASSRGTSGTPGEQYFGPGTRLTVT.

This clone was observed a single time. The chain joins TRBV5-8 to TRBJ1-4; 10 bases agree with TRBD1. Germline V gene sequence: CDR1 SGHTS, CDR2 YDEGEE. V dropped 0 bases and J dropped 5; count of bases not matched to a gene: 4. This CDR3 region has 16 residues. CDR3 loop: CASSLEAGQGNEKLFF. In nucleotides, the CDR3 is TGTGCCAGCAGCTTGGAGGCGGGACAGGGGAATGAAAAACTGTTTTTT.

CDR3: CASSVQGAGTNEKLFF. The CDR3 bases are TGTGCCAGCAGTGTCCAGGGGGCAGGAACTAATGAAAAACTGTTTTTT. The chain couples TRBV2 to TRBJ1-4; TRBD1 aligns across 8 bases. The CDR3 loop spans 16 amino acids. V shed 4 bases, J shed 1 base, and the junction held 5 bases outside the gene matches. Germline lookup yields CDR1 SNHLY and CDR2 FYNNEI.

This chain connects TRBV5-8 to TRBJ1-5; the match to TRBD1 covers 9 bases. V shed 1 base, J shed 2 bases, and the junction held 4 bases outside the gene matches. The germline gives CDR1 SGHTS, CDR2 YDEGEE. The CDR3 runs 16 residues. The CDR3 nucleotides read TGTGCCAGCAGCTTGAACAGGGGGCACGGCAATCAGCCCCAGCATTTT. This codes for CASSLNRGHGNQPQHF.

The rearrangement links TRBV18 to TRBJ1-2; a possible D gene is TRBD1 (6 bases). V dropped 2 bases and J dropped 3 bases, with 13 bases sitting between them. This CDR3 is 15 amino acids long. Looked up from germline, CDR1 is KGHSH and CDR2 is LQKENI. Here the CDR3 reads CASSPEAGVYYGYTF. In nucleotides, the CDR3 is TGTGCCAGCTCACCAGAGGCAGGGGTATACTATGGCTACACCTTC.

The chain links TRBV27 to TRBJ2-7; the match to TRBD1 covers 9 bases. The J segment lost 2 bases and the V segment lost 4 bases, leaving 9 bases of the junction unmatched. The CDR3 runs 16 residues. The germline gives CDR1 MNHEY, CDR2 SMNVEV (reference sequence). The CDR3 bases are TGTGCCAGCAGTTCCGTGACAGGGGGGAGAGCCTACGAGCAGTACTTC. Translating it yields CASSSVTGGRAYEQYF.

J is TRBJ1-6 and V is TRBV6-1; D uncertain. CDR1 is MNHNS, CDR2 SASEGT, per germline. CDR3 length: 16 amino acids. Trimming removed 0 bases from V and 5 bases from J, with 11 bases in between. CDR3 sequence (DNA): TGTGCCAGCAGTGAAGCAGGGAAACTAGATAATTCACCCCTCCACTTT. Its translation is CASSEAGKLDNSPLHF.

The chain uses TRBV30 and TRBJ1-2; 9 bases are a match to TRBD1. After removal of 0 bases from V and 7 bases from J, the junction contained 3 bases not matched to a gene. The CDR3 has 13 amino acids. From germline, CDR1 is GTSNPN and CDR2 SVGIG (reference sequence). In DNA, the CDR3 is TGTGCCTGGAGTGTAGGGACAGGGTTTGGCTACACCTTC. This encodes CAWSVGTGFGYTF.

This chain uses TRBV19 with TRBJ1-4; 8 bases map to TRBD1. Looked up from germline, CDR1 is LNHDA and CDR2 is SQIVND (reference sequence). The CDR3 length is 15 residues. V dropped 4 bases and J dropped 7; count of bases not matched to a gene: 8. CDR3 coding DNA: TGTGCCAGTAGTACCTACAGGGGGTTAGGTGAAAAACTGTTTTTT. Translated, it gives CASSTYRGLGEKLFF.

V gene TRBV7-6 combines with J gene TRBJ1-1; no clear D. Germline loops: CDR1 SGHVS, CDR2 FNYEAQ. The CDR3 covers 14 residues. Trimming left V 5 bases short and J 0 bases short, with 10 bases between. Here the CDR3 DNA reads TGTGCCAGCAGCCCGGGAGGGTTGAACACTGAAGCTTTCTTT. It specifies CASSPGGLNTEAFF.